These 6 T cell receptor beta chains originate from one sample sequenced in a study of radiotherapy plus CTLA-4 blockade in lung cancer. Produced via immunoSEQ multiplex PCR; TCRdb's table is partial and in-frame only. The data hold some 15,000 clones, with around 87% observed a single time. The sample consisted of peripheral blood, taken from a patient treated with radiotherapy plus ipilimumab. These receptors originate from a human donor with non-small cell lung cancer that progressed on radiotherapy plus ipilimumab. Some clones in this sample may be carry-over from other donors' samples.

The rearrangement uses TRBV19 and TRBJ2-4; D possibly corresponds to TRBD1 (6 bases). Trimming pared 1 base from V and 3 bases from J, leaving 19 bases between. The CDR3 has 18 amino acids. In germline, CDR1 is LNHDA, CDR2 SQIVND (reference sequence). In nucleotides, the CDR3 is TGTGCCAGTAGTATAGTGCCAGGGGCGGATTCGGTCAAAAACATTCAGTACTTC. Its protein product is CASSIVPGADSVKNIQYF.

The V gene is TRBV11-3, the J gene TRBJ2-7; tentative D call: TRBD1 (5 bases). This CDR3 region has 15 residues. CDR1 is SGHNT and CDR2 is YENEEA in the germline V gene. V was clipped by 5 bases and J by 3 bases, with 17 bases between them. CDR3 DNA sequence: TGTGCCAGCAGCCGTGACAGAGACGATGACTACGAGCAGTACTTC. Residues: CASSRDRDDDYEQYF.

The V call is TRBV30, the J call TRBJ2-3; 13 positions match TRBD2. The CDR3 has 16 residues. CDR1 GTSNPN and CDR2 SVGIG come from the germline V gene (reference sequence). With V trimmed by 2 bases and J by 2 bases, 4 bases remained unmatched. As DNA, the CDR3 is TGTGCCTGGAGTTGGACTAGCGGGGGCTACACAGATACGCAGTATTTT. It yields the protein CAWSWTSGGYTDTQYF.

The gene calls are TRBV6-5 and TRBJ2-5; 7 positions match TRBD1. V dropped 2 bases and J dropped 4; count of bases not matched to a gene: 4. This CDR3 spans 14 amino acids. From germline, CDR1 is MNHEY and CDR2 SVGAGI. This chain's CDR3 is CASSYHDRAETQYF. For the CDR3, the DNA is TGTGCCAGCAGTTACCACGACAGGGCAGAGACCCAGTACTTC.

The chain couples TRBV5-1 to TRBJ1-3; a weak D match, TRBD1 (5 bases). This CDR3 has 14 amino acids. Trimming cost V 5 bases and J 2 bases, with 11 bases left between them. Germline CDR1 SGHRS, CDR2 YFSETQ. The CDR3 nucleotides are TGCGCCAGCAGTTCAGGGTCACCTGGAAACACCATATATTTT. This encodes CASSSGSPGNTIYF.

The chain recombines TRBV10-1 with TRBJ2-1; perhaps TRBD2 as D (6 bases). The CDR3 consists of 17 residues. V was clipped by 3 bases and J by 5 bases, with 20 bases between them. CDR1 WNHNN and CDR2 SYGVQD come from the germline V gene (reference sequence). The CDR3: CASSDGWDLEKNNEQFF. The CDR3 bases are TGCGCCAGCAGTGACGGATGGGACTTAGAAAAGAACAATGAGCAGTTCTTC.